Ten or more counts support the clone carrying this T cell receptor (beta chain). The antigen is unknown. CDR1 is SGHTA and CDR2 is FQGNSA in the germline V gene. Trimming took 5 bases from V and 15 from J; bases not matched to a gene: 10. The CDR3 is 14 amino acids. This sample was taken from a study of T cells in Graves' hyperthyroidism and ophthalmopathy. Whole-study results and caveats: Most clonotypes that expanded in the thyroid above 0.001 also showed up in blood.

RNA transcripts provided the source from which TCR beta CDR3 regions were amplified. The HTBI primer set was used in a first-round RT-PCR of the TCR CDR3. One entry per CDR3 protein results from TCRdb running MiXCR on the multiplex PCR reads. The table records a few hundred thousand distinct CDR3 sequences, just over 14% of them present only once. The sequenced sample consisted of blood. The receptor was isolated from a woman in her 40s with Graves' hyperthyroidism that later progressed to Graves' ophthalmopathy. The gene calls are TRBV7-2 and TRBJ2-1, with 13 bases aligning to TRBD2. CDR3 DNA sequence: TGTGCCAGCAGCAAAGGACTAGCGGGAGCTTTATCGTTCTTC. This encodes CASSKGLAGALSFF.